This entry concerns a single T cell receptor (beta chain). Its antigen has not been determined. No much larger clone exists at a distance of one base, and base qualities are not known. Collaborating institutions collected whole blood in K2EDTA tubes following their own protocols. For TCRbeta analysis, collaborator samples were shipped as frozen whole blood, as isolated PBMCs, or as DNA extracted from either sample type. The data were taken from a study of blood T cell repertoires in COVID-19 (TCRdb year 2020). About the investigation overall: Samples from collaborators originated in the United States, Italy and Spain and spanned both the acute and convalescent phases of COVID-19. The prospective study material was composed of cDNA or gDNA derived from T cells, B-cell-depleted T cells, or PBMCs. Deeply sampled blood TCRbeta repertoires from subjects exposed to, actively infected with, or recovered from COVID-19 were included in the dataset. The repertoires were released in a freely available public database meant as a resource for research on the immune response to SARS-CoV-2. Samples were obtained from the ongoing ImmuneRACE study (first 160 participants) and from about 1,300 subjects provided by 6 global collaborators. The sample metadata nearly always contained a de-identified subject ID, COVID-19 status, age in years and sex. HLA class I and class II types, where available, came from metadata supplied by the sample provider rather than from assay-based typing. What the authors observed across the whole study: How much clinical and demographic metadata was included differed by source and by participant, and the metadata was provided uncurated.

V is reduced by 4 bases and J by 0 bases, leaving a spacing of 9 bases between them. There are 14 amino acids in the CDR3, from cysteine to phenylalanine inclusive. The entry retains the CDR3 DNA only, 42 bases that are in frame from base 1. In the germline V gene, CDR1 corresponds to MGHDK and CDR2 to SYGVNS. TCRbeta CDR3 regions were amplified from genomic DNA using the immunoSEQ Assay, a bias-controlled multiplex PCR. For the original study's pipeline: Nucleated cell counts per sample were estimated from amplification of reference gene primers within the assay. Sequence reads were collapsed and filtered to measure the absolute abundance of every unique TCRbeta CDR3 rearrangement. For each sample, productive Simpson clonality was calculated as the square root of Simpson's diversity index over productive rearrangements. Here the immuneACCESS table is served through TCRdb, limited to in-frame sequences with V and J called. Missing clones are a known gap in these copies; in checked studies unresolved V genes cover under half, and the rest lacks a known reason. That table is the source of V, J and clone size, and D and trimming were worked out from the DNA. Present in this sample are around 230,000 clones, approximately 81% of which were seen just once. Approximately 7.9% of the sample comes from the top ten.

The origin of this receptor is a woman aged 80 or over with acute or convalescent COVID-19. Rearrangement joined TRBV25-1 to TRBJ1-1; tentative D gene TRBD1, with 6 bases matching. The sequencing sample was made of peripheral blood. In nucleotides, the sequence is TGTGCCAGCAGTGGACAGGTGATGAACACTGAAGCTTTCTTT. Its amino acids are CASSGQVMNTEAFF.